This TCR beta chain is drawn from a study of human T cells and chemical hapten exposure. Regarding the study as a whole: The donor cohort had alopecia, so its immune response may not match that of healthy people. Significantly greater numbers of large CDR3 similarity clusters came from expanded TCRs than from controls.

Time point here: patch test 1, 2 weeks after DPC sensitization. The treatment was: therapeutic diphenylcyclopropenone sensitization with weekly scalp DPC. Each CDR3 protein is one row after TCRdb ran MiXCR on the RACE reads. The repertoire holds 340,000 or so distinct CDR3 sequences, about 7% seen once, with around 8.4% in the top ten. This clonotype appeared a few times. The antigen is not known. CDR3 length: 18 amino acids. The V and J ends lost 7 bases and 5 bases, in that order; junction bases with no gene match: 20. Germline V gene sequence: CDR1 SGHRS, CDR2 YFSETQ. The V call is TRBV5-1, the J call TRBJ2-5; 10 positions agree with TRBD2. The source material was whole blood, sampled in connection with sensitization to the hapten diphenylcyclopropenone (DPC). The source is a young woman with alopecia areata. Some clones in this sample may be carry-over from other donors' samples. The CDR3 spells CASREVAGGYSAAETQYF. The CDR3, as DNA: TGCGCCAGCCGCGAAGTAGCGGGGGGTTATTCAGCAGCGGAGACCCAGTACTTC.